A selection of T cell receptor beta chains follows, all from one sample in a study of blood T cell repertoires in COVID-19. Sequencing used immunoSEQ multiplex PCR; TCRdb keeps in-frame clones, though not all of them. The data hold about 50,000 clones, with about 85% observed a single time. Sequenced: peripheral blood. The receptors derive from a human donor in a cohort sampled during active COVID-19. Each CDR3 is given with its conserved first and last residue. Fields, in order: V gene, D gene, clone size, J gene, CDR3 DNA, CDR3 protein. A D gene is named only where the DNA matches it firmly. Clone size is shown for a subset of rows, as once, few, many or a class of expanded clone.

>TRBV7-2|NA|NA|TRBJ1-5
TGTGCCAGCAGCTTAGTTGGGGGGTATAGCAATCAGCCCCAGCATTTT
CASSLVGGYSNQPQHF
>TRBV28|NA|NA|TRBJ2-7
TGTGCCAGCAGTTTGGGGAAGACAGGAACCTACGAGCAGTACTTC
CASSLGKTGTYEQYF
>TRBV21-1|NA|NA|TRBJ2-5
TGTGCCAGCAGCAAATCCCTGGCTAGCGGGGTTCAAGAGACCCAGTACTTC
CASSKSLASGVQETQYF
>TRBV18|NA|NA|TRBJ1-2
TGTGCCAGCTCACCTCGGGGGACTGATGGCTACACCTTC
CASSPRGTDGYTF
>TRBV2|TRBD1|NA|TRBJ1-1
TGTGCCAGCAGTGGACAGGGGGCCGGGGCTGAAGCTTTCTTT
CASSGQGAGAEAFF
>TRBV5-1|TRBD2|NA|TRBJ2-1
TGCGCCAGCAGCACCCTAGCGGGAAACTACAATGAGCAGTTCTTC
CASSTLAGNYNEQFF
>TRBV2|NA|NA|TRBJ1-5
TGTGCCAGCAGGTTAACAGGGACGAGCAATCAGCCCCAGCATTTT
CASRLTGTSNQPQHF
>TRBV5-8|NA|NA|TRBJ2-3
TGTGCCCCGGCCCGGAGGAGCACAGATACGCAGTATTTT
CAPARRSTDTQYF
>TRBV7-2|NA|NA|TRBJ1-1
TGTGCCAGCAGCTTTAGGGGTGTGAATGAAGCTTTCTTT
CASSFRGVNEAFF
>TRBV21-1|NA|NA|TRBJ1-4
TGTGCCAGCAGCAACTACAGCCCCCATCGTGAAAAACTGTTTTTT
CASSNYSPHREKLFF
>TRBV28|TRBD2|NA|TRBJ2-1
TGTGCCAGCAGTTCCCCGGGAAGCGGGGACAATGAGCAGTTCTTC
CASSSPGSGDNEQFF
>TRBV28|NA|NA|TRBJ2-7
TGTGCCAGCAGTTTAGCCCTTTGGGGGGTCCACGAGCAGTACTTC
CASSLALWGVHEQYF
>TRBV19|NA|few|TRBJ2-7
TGTGCCAGTAGCCAGGGCCTTACATTCACCTACGAGCAGTACTTC
CASSQGLTFTYEQYF
>TRBV25-1|NA|NA|TRBJ1-6
TGTGCCAGCAGTGAATATATGAGGAACTCACCCCTCCACTTT
CASSEYMRNSPLHF
>TRBV4-1|NA|NA|TRBJ1-5
TGCGCCAGCAGCCAACGTGAGCAGGGTCTACATCAGCCCCAGCATTTT
CASSQREQGLHQPQHF
>TRBV5-1|NA|NA|TRBJ1-2
TGCGCCAGCAGCTTGGAGGGCAGGGCGAGCTATGGCTACACCTTC
CASSLEGRASYGYTF
>TRBV20-1|TRBD2|NA|TRBJ2-1
TGCAGTGCTAGTTTGACAGGACAGTCACTAGCGGGGTCCCACAATGAGCAGTTCTTC
CSASLTGQSLAGSHNEQFF
>TRBV2|NA|NA|TRBJ1-5
TGTGCCAGCACGGGTAATCGGGGGGCGCTTAGCAATCAGCCCCAGCATTTT
CASTGNRGALSNQPQHF
>TRBV5-4|TRBD1|NA|TRBJ1-1
TGTGCCAGCAGCTTCCCAGGGGGACTTGGCACTGAAGCTTTCTTT
CASSFPGGLGTEAFF
>TRBV7-3|NA|NA|TRBJ2-1
TGTGCCAGCAGCGAAAATAGCGGACCATACAATGAGCAGTTCTTC
CASSENSGPYNEQFF
>TRBV3-1/TRBV3-2|NA|once|TRBJ2-1
TGTGCCAGCAGCCAAGAGGACTCGCCGGGGAATGAGCAGTTCTTC
CASSQEDSPGNEQFF
>TRBV24-1|NA|NA|TRBJ2-3
TGTGCCACCAGTGATCCTATCACTAGATCTACGCAGTATTTT
CATSDPITRSTQYF
>TRBV18|NA|once|TRBJ2-3
TGTGCCAGCTCACCCTCTTTCGGGGGCACAGATACGCAGTATTTT
CASSPSFGGTDTQYF
>TRBV30|TRBD2|NA|TRBJ2-1
TGTGCCTTCAGCGGGAGTTCTAATGAGCAGTTCTTC
CAFSGSSNEQFF
>TRBV24-1|NA|NA|TRBJ2-3
TGTGCCACCAGTGGAGGCCTAACCCCGGTAGATACGCAGTATTTT
CATSGGLTPVDTQYF
>TRBV18|TRBD2|NA|TRBJ2-5
TGTGCCAGCTCACCAAATAGCGGGCTACAAGAGACCCAGTACTTC
CASSPNSGLQETQYF
>TRBV14|NA|once|TRBJ2-7
TGTGCCAGCAGCCAAGGGCGTAGCGTCTACTACGAGCAGTACTTC
CASSQGRSVYYEQYF
>TRBV11-2|TRBD2|NA|TRBJ2-1
TGTGCCAGCAGCTTTCTAGCGGGGATCCCCGGGGGGGATGAGCAGTTCTTC
CASSFLAGIPGGDEQFF
>TRBV28|NA|NA|TRBJ1-2
TGTGCCAGCAGTCCGGCCCCTCGGGGCTATGGCTACACCTTC
CASSPAPRGYGYTF
>TRBV30|NA|NA|TRBJ2-7
TGTGCCTGGAGTGTGAACAGGGCCTACGAGCAGTACTTC
CAWSVNRAYEQYF
>TRBV6-6|TRBD2|NA|TRBJ2-7
TGTGCCACGGGCGGGGGGGGAAGCTCCTACGAGCAGTACTTC
CATGGGGSSYEQYF
>TRBV5-1|NA|NA|TRBJ1-1
TGCGCCAGCAGCGCGGTGAGCGCGTTAAGCGAAGCTTTCTTT
CASSAVSALSEAFF
>TRBV11-2|NA|NA|TRBJ2-7
TGTGCCAGCACGCCAACGGTGCAGGACACCTACGAGCAGTACTTC
CASTPTVQDTYEQYF
>TRBV7-9|TRBD2|NA|TRBJ2-3
TGTGCCAGCAGCACGTCAGCGGGGAGAAGCACAGATACGCAGTATTTT
CASSTSAGRSTDTQYF
>TRBV2|NA|NA|TRBJ1-5
TGTGCCAGCAGAGGGGGGGTCAATCAGCCCCAGCATTTT
CASRGGVNQPQHF
>TRBV11-2|TRBD2|NA|TRBJ2-1
TGTGCCAGCAGACTAGCGGCGGGAGGCTCCTACAATGAGCAGTTCTTC
CASRLAAGGSYNEQFF
>TRBV7-2|TRBD1|NA|TRBJ2-2
TGTGCCAGCAGCACGGACAGGTCCGGGGAGCTGTTTTTT
CASSTDRSGELFF
>TRBV6-5|NA|NA|TRBJ1-4
TGTGCCAGCAGTTACTCGACGGTCAGGAGTGGAGGAAAACTGTTTTTT
CASSYSTVRSGGKLFF
>TRBV2|TRBD1|few|TRBJ1-5
TGTGCCAGCAGTGACGAGGGGGCCGGTCAGCCCCAGCATTTT
CASSDEGAGQPQHF
>TRBV2|TRBD2|NA|TRBJ2-3
TGTGCCAGCAGTGTACTAGCGGGAATTGATACGCAGTATTTT
CASSVLAGIDTQYF
>TRBV27|TRBD1|NA|TRBJ2-7
TGTGCCAGCAGCCGACAGGGGTACGAGCAGTACTTC
CASSRQGYEQYF
>TRBV28|NA|NA|TRBJ2-1
TGTGCCTGCGTTAAAGGGAGCTCCTACAATGAGCAGTTCTTC
CACVKGSSYNEQFF
>TRBV9|NA|NA|TRBJ2-1
TGTGCCAGCAGCGTCGGGGTGAGCCAACCGGCGGGTGCCTACAATGAGCAGTTCTTC
CASSVGVSQPAGAYNEQFF
>TRBV19|NA|NA|TRBJ2-2
TGTGCCAGTAGTGGAGGCGGACACACCGGGGAGCTGTTTTTT
CASSGGGHTGELFF
>TRBV7-8|TRBD1|NA|TRBJ1-3
TGTGCCAGCAGCACGGGACAGGGAGCCCTTGGAAACACCATATATTTT
CASSTGQGALGNTIYF
>TRBV3-1/TRBV3-2|NA|few|TRBJ2-7
TGTGCCAGCAGCCAAGGACAGGTGGCAGGAACCTACGAGCAGTACTTC
CASSQGQVAGTYEQYF
>TRBV27|NA|NA|TRBJ2-1
TGTGCCAGCCAGGGATCCGGTAATGAGCAGTTCTTC
CASQGSGNEQFF
>TRBV6-2/TRBV6-3|TRBD1|NA|TRBJ2-7
TGTGCCAGCACCCCGACAGGGGGCTCCTACGAGCAGTACTTC
CASTPTGGSYEQYF
>TRBV4-3|NA|NA|TRBJ2-7
TGCGCCAGCAGCCAAGATTCTCTCTCCTACGAGCAGTACTTC
CASSQDSLSYEQYF
>TRBV15|TRBD2|NA|TRBJ2-1
TGTGCCACCAGCAGACTTGCTAGCGGGACCTACAATGAGCAGTTCTTC
CATSRLASGTYNEQFF
>TRBV24-1|TRBD1|NA|TRBJ2-7
TGTGCCACCAGTGACTCGGGACAGGGGAAGTACGAGCAGTACTTC
CATSDSGQGKYEQYF
>TRBV7-2|TRBD1|NA|TRBJ2-7
TGTGCCAGCAGCTTTCAGGGGGAAAGAGGGCAGTACTTC
CASSFQGERGQYF
>TRBV6-6|NA|NA|TRBJ1-2
TGTGCCAGCAGTATACCCTCGGCGGTGGCTAACTATGGCTACACCTTC
CASSIPSAVANYGYTF